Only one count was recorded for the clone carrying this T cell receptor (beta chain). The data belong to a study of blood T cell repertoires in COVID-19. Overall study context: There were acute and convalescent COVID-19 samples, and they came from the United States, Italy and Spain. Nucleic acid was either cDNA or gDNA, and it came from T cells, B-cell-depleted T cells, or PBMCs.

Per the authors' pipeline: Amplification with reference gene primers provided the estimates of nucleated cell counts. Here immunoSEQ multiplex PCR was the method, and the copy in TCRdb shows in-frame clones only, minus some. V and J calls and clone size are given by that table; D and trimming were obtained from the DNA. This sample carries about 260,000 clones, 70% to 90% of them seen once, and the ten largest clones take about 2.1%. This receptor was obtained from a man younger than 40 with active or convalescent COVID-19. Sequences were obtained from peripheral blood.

CDR3 protein: CASSPPAVAVSYEQYF. The CDR3 nucleotides read TGTGCCAGCAGCCCTCCTGCGGTAGCGGTCTCCTACGAGCAGTACTTC. The V and J genes are TRBV5-5 and TRBJ2-7, with a weak D call TRBD2 (6 bases). The germline V and J ends were trimmed by 4 bases and 0 bases, with 17 bases remaining between them. The CDR3 runs 16 residues. Germline values: CDR1 SGHKS, CDR2 YYEKEE (reference sequence).